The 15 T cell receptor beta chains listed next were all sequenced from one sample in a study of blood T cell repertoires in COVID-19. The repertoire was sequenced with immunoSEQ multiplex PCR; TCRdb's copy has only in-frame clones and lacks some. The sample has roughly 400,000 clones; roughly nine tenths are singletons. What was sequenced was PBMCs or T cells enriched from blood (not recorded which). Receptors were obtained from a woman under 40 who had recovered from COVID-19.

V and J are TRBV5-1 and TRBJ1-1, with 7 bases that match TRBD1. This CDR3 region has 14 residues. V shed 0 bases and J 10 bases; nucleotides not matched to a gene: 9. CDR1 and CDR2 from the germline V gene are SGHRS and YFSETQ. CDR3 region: CASSLVDRTQGAFF. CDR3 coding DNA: TGCGCCAGCAGCTTGGTGGACAGGACCCAAGGAGCTTTCTTT.

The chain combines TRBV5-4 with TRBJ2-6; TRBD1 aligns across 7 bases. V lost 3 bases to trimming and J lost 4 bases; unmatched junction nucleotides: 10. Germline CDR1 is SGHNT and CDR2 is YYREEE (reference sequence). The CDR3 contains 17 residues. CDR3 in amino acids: CASSSGPQGKGANVLTF. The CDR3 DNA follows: TGTGCCAGCAGCTCCGGGCCACAGGGGAAAGGGGCCAACGTCCTGACTTTC.

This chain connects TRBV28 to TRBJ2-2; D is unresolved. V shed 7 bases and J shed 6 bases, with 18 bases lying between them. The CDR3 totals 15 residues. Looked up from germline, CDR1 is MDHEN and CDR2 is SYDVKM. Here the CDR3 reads CASTRPPRSSGELFF. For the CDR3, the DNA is TGTGCCAGCACCAGGCCCCCCCGGTCGTCCGGGGAGCTGTTTTTT.

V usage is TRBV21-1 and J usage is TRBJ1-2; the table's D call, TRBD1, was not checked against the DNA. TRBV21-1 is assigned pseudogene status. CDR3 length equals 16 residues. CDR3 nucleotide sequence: TGTGCCAGCAGCAAAAGAGGGACAGCGAAATCCTATGGCTACACCTTC. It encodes CASSKRGTAKSYGYTF.

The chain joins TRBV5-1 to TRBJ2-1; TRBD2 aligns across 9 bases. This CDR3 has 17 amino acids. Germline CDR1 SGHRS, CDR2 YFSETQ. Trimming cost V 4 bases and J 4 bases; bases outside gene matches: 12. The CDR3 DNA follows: TGCGCCAGCAGCATCGGGACTAGCTGGGGGGAATACAATGAGCAGTTCTTC. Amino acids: CASSIGTSWGEYNEQFF.

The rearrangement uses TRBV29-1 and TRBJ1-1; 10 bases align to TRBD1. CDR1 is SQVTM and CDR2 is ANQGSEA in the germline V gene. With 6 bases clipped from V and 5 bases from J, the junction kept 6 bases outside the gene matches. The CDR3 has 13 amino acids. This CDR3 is CSVMDRGMTEAFF. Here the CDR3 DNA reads TGCAGCGTAATGGACAGGGGGATGACTGAAGCTTTCTTT.

The CDR3 loop reads CASSFIGANVLTF. CDR3 bases: TGTGCCAGCAGTTTTATTGGGGCCAACGTCCTGACTTTC. The genes are TRBV28 and TRBJ2-6; D remains ambiguous. The CDR3 covers 13 residues. Deletions cut 3 bases from V and 3 bases from J, with 3 bases between. Germline CDR1 is MDHEN and CDR2 is SYDVKM.

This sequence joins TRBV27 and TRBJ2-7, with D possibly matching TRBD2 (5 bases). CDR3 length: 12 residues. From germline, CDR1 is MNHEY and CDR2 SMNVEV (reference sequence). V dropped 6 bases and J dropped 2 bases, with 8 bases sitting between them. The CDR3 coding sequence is TGTGCCAGCAGGGACTCCCCCTACGAGCAGTACTTC. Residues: CASRDSPYEQYF.

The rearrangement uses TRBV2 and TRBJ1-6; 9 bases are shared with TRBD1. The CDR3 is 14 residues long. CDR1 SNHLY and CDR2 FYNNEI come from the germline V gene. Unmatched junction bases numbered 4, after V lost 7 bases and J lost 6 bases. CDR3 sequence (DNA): TGTGCCAGCAACCGGGACAGGGTTAATTCACCCCTCCACTTT. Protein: CASNRDRVNSPLHF.

The CDR3 DNA reads TGTGCCAGCAGCCAAGAACTGGGGACTCATGGCTACACCTTC. This gives the protein CASSQELGTHGYTF. This chain connects TRBV3-1 (or the pseudogene TRBV3-2) to TRBJ1-2; perhaps TRBD1 as D (5 bases). This CDR3 contains 14 residues. Germline values: CDR1 LGHDT, CDR2 YNNKEL (reference sequence). Trimming took off 0 bases at V and 6 bases at J, with 11 bases between the two ends.

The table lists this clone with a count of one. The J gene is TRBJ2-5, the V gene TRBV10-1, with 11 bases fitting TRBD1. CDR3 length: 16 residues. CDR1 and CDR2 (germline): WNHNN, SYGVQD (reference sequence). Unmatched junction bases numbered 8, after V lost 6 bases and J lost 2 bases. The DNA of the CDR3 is TGCGCCAGCAGCGACGGGACAGGGGGGTCTCAAGAGACCCAGTACTTC. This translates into CASSDGTGGSQETQYF.

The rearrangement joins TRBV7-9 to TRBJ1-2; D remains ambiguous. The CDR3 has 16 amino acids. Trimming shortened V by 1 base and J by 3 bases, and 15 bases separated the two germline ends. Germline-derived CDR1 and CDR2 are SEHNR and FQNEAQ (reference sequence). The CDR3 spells CASSLEVPTVDYGYTF. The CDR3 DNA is TGTGCCAGCAGCTTAGAAGTCCCCACGGTAGACTATGGCTACACCTTC. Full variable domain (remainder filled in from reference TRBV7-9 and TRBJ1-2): DTGVSQNPRHKITKRGQNVTFRCDPISEHNRLYWYRQTLGQGPEFLTYFQNEAQLEKSRLLSDRFSAERPKGSFSTLEIQRTEQGDSAMYLCASSLEVPTVDYGYTFGSGTRLTVV.

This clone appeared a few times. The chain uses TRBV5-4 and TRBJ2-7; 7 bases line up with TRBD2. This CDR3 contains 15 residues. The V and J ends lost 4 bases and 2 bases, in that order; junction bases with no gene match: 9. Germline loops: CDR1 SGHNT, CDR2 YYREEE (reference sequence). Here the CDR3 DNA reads TGTGCCAGCAGCCCCAAGAGGGCGGGAGCCTACGAGCAGTACTTC. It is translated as CASSPKRAGAYEQYF. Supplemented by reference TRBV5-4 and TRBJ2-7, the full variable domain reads ETGVTQSPTHLIKTRGQQVTLRCSSQSGHNTVSWYQQALGQGPQFIFQYYREEENGRGNFPPRFSGLQFPNYSSELNVNALELDDSALYLCASSPKRAGAYEQYFGPGTRLTVT.

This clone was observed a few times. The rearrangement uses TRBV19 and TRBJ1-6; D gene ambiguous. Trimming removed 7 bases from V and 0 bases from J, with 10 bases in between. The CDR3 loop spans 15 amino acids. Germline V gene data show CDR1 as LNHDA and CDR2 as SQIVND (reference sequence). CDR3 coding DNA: TGTGCCAGTACACAATCCAGCTCCTATAATTCACCCCTCCACTTT. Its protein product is CASTQSSSYNSPLHF.

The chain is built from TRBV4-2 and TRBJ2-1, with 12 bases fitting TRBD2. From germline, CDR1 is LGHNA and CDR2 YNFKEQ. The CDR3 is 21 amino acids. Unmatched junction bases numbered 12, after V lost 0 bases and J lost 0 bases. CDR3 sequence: CASSQDRVGLAGGRSYNEQFF. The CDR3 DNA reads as TGTGCCAGCAGCCAAGATCGAGTTGGGCTAGCGGGAGGGCGCTCCTACAATGAGCAGTTCTTC.